These T cell receptor beta chains were read from a single sample in a study of post-analysis software for immune sequencing data. One entry per CDR3 protein, called by TCRdb with MiXCR from the PCR reads. The sample shows about 770,000 distinct CDR3 sequences, 46% of them seen only once. Sequencing used blood. The receptors derive from a girl aged 5-17 years with multiple sclerosis. The CDR3 runs from the conserved cysteine through the conserved F or W. Each record gives: V gene, clone size, CDR3 length, J gene, D gene, CDR3 DNA, CDR3 protein. A D gene is named only where the DNA matches it firmly. Not all rows give a size; the values are once, few, many and, for expanded clones, a class.

TRBV20-1	few	13	TRBJ2-7	.	TGCAGTGCTAGAGGGCAGGGGTTCCACGAGCAGTACTTC	CSARGQGFHEQYF
TRBV20-1	few	19	TRBJ2-3	TRBD2	TGCAGTGCTAGAATGCGGTCTAGCGGGAGGGTCTCTAGCACAGATACGCAGTATTTT	CSARMRSSGRVSSTDTQYF
TRBV6-6	few	17	TRBJ2-5	TRBD2	TGTGCCAGCAGTTCCCATCCCGGGACTAGCGTCCAAGAGACCCAGTACTTC	CASSSHPGTSVQETQYF
TRBV20-1	.	18	TRBJ2-3	TRBD2	TGCAGTGCTACCAGCGGGTTGACTAGCGGGAAGGACACAGATACGCAGTATTTT	CSATSGLTSGKDTDTQYF
TRBV6-5	.	13	TRBJ2-1	.	TGTGCCAGCAGTCACTACAGGGACAATGAGCAGTTCTTC	CASSHYRDNEQFF
TRBV27	once	14	TRBJ2-3	.	TGTGCCACCAAGGGAGCGGCTCACACAGATACGCAGTATTTT	CATKGAAHTDTQYF
TRBV6-5	.	14	TRBJ1-5	.	TGTGCCAGCTCGGTGGGCCATGGCAATCAGCCCCAGCATTTT	CASSVGHGNQPQHF
TRBV28	.	14	TRBJ2-5	.	TGTGCCAGCAGTTTATTGGGGGGATCTGGGACCCAGTACTTC	CASSLLGGSGTQYF
TRBV6-4	.	16	TRBJ2-1	.	TGTGCCAGCAGTGACGACGGGGCAGCCTCCTACAATGAGCAGTTCTTC	CASSDDGAASYNEQFF
TRBV9	.	17	TRBJ1-2	TRBD1	TGTGCCAGCAGCGCTTCAAGAGGGACAGGGGTTGACTATGGCTACACCTTC	CASSASRGTGVDYGYTF
TRBV5-1	once	15	TRBJ2-3	.	TGCGCCAGCAGCTTGGTTACAGGGATGGCAGATACGCAGTATTTT	CASSLVTGMADTQYF
TRBV20-1	.	15	TRBJ2-3	TRBD2	TGCAGTGCTAGATGGCTAGCGGGAGTTGAAGATACGCAGTATTTT	CSARWLAGVEDTQYF
TRBV9	.	17	TRBJ2-1	TRBD2	TGTGCCAGCAGCATCGGACTAGCGGGAAGCTCCTACAATGAGCAGTTCTTC	CASSIGLAGSSYNEQFF
TRBV25-1	.	12	TRBJ2-7	.	TGTGCCAGCAGTGAAATGGGCTACGAGCAGTACTTC	CASSEMGYEQYF
TRBV7-9	.	14	TRBJ2-1	TRBD1	TGTGCCAGCAGCCGGACAGGGGCGTTCAATGAGCAGTTCTTC	CASSRTGAFNEQFF
TRBV3-1	.	16	TRBJ2-1	TRBD2	TGTGCCAGCAGCCAACCTCTAGCGGGAGATAGTGGTGAGCAGTTCTTC	CASSQPLAGDSGEQFF
TRBV7-2	few	15	TRBJ2-3	.	TGTGCCAGCAGCTTCCGCGGGCAGAGCACAGATACGCAGTATTTT	CASSFRGQSTDTQYF
TRBV29-1	.	14	TRBJ1-2	.	TGCAGCGCTTCGGGGAGGGAAGTGCGTTTTGGCTACACCTTC	CSASGREVRFGYTF
TRBV28	few	14	TRBJ2-1	TRBD1	TGTGCCAGCAGTGAGGGACAGGGATATTTCGGGCAGTTCTTC	CASSEGQGYFGQFF
TRBV29-1	many	12	TRBJ2-3	.	TGCAGCGTTGAATGGGGCTCAGATACGCAGTATTTT	CSVEWGSDTQYF
TRBV20-1	.	11	TRBJ1-2	.	TGCAGTGTAGGCACTAACTATGGCTACACCTTC	CSVGTNYGYTF
TRBV7-2	.	13	TRBJ2-1	TRBD2	TGTGCCAGCAGCCCCCCGGGGGGGCGTGAGCAGTTCTTC	CASSPPGGREQFF
TRBV7-2	few	14	TRBJ2-7	.	TGTGCCAGCAGCTTACCCCATAGAAAGAACGAGCAGTACTTC	CASSLPHRKNEQYF
TRBV7-7	.	16	TRBJ2-5	.	TGTGCTAGCAGCCCCGGGGAACACCCGTACCAAGAGACCCAGTACTTC	CASSPGEHPYQETQYF
TRBV29-1	few	14	TRBJ2-4	TRBD1	TGCAGCGCCGGGACAGGGCAAACCAAAAACATTCAGTACTTC	CSAGTGQTKNIQYF
TRBV5-1	.	17	TRBJ1-4	TRBD1	TGCGCCAGCAGCTTGAGACAGGGGGGATCAACTAATGAAAAACTGTTTTTT	CASSLRQGGSTNEKLFF
TRBV7-9	once	16	TRBJ2-3	.	TGTGCCAGCAGCACCCCCGACCGAACTAGCAGAGATACGCAGTATTTT	CASSTPDRTSRDTQYF
TRBV10-3	.	12	TRBJ2-1	TRBD2	TGTGCCAGAGCCCAGCGGGGGGACGAGCAGTTCTTC	CARAQRGDEQFF
TRBV7-9	.	16	TRBJ2-7	TRBD2	TGTGCCAGCAGCTTCTTGACTAGCGGGAGAGGTGGCGAGCAGTACTTC	CASSFLTSGRGGEQYF
TRBV7-2	.	13	TRBJ2-5	.	TGTGCCAGCAGCTTAATGAGGTTAGAGACCCAGTACTTC	CASSLMRLETQYF
TRBV4-1	few	15	TRBJ1-2	.	TGCGCCAGCAGCCCGACAGATTTGGCGCACTATGGCTACACCTTC	CASSPTDLAHYGYTF
TRBV12-3/TRBV12-4	.	16	TRBJ1-1	TRBD1	TGTGCCAGCAGCCTAAAACAGGGGGCGCAGAGCACTGAAGCTTTCTTT	CASSLKQGAQSTEAFF
TRBV10-3	.	14	TRBJ2-3	.	TGTGCCATCAGCGAGTGGGGTTACACAGATACGCAGTATTTT	CAISEWGYTDTQYF
TRBV24-1	.	16	TRBJ1-5	TRBD1	TGTGCCACCAGTGGCCGGACAGGGGGAAGCAATCAGCCCCAGCATTTT	CATSGRTGGSNQPQHF
TRBV12-3/TRBV12-4	.	18	TRBJ2-1	TRBD2	TGTGCCAGCAGACCCCCGGTGACTAGCGGGAGAGGCCACAATGAGCAGTTCTTC	CASRPPVTSGRGHNEQFF
TRBV6-1	.	15	TRBJ2-7	.	TGTGCCAGCAGTGAAACTACAGGGAGCTCCTACGAGCAGTACTTC	CASSETTGSSYEQYF
TRBV12-3/TRBV12-4	few	14	TRBJ2-1	TRBD1	TGTGCCAGCAGTAACCGGGACAGGGGGAATGAGCAGTTCTTC	CASSNRDRGNEQFF
TRBV28	few	14	TRBJ2-5	.	TGTGCCAGCAGTTTCATAATCAAACTTGGGACCCAGTACTTC	CASSFIIKLGTQYF